A selection of T cell receptor beta chains follows, all from one sample in a study of T cell repertoires in cytomegalovirus infection. TCRdb reprocessed the reads via MiXCR and lists one record per CDR3 protein. The sample records around 240,000 distinct CDR3 sequences, roughly 23% being singletons. Sequencing was done on a sample of CD8+ T cells from PBMCs. The receptors were sampled from a human donor in good health (CMV status not recorded). Some clones in this sample may be carry-over from other donors' samples. The CDR3 runs from the conserved cysteine through the conserved F or W. D genes are given only for firm matches. Clone size is not always given. Where it is, it says once, few, many or a class for expanded clones.

j_call v_call cdr3_length clone_size d_call cdr3_aa cdr3_nt
TRBJ2-2 TRBV6-5 13 - - CASHNANTGELFF TGTGCCAGCCACAACGCGAACACCGGGGAGCTGTTTTTT
TRBJ2-1 TRBV7-9 14 - TRBD2 CASTLSGGAYEQFF TGTGCCAGCACCCTTAGCGGGGGGGCCTATGAGCAGTTCTTC
TRBJ2-5 TRBV12-3/TRBV12-4 15 - TRBD1 CASRSDRGLVETQYF TGTGCCAGCCGATCGGACAGGGGGCTTGTAGAGACCCAGTACTTC
TRBJ2-1 TRBV12-3/TRBV12-4 15 - - CASSPGTRRYNEQFF TGTGCCAGCAGTCCCGGGACAAGACGATACAATGAGCAGTTCTTC
TRBJ1-5 TRBV12-3/TRBV12-4 15 - - CASSQAGTDNQPQHF TGTGCCAGCAGTCAGGCCGGGACTGACAATCAGCCCCAGCATTTT
TRBJ2-1 TRBV20-1 16 - TRBD2 CSARDLGGFSYNEQFF TGCAGTGCTAGAGATCTCGGGGGGTTCTCCTACAATGAGCAGTTCTTC
TRBJ1-1 TRBV29-1 15 few - CSVEEVSTVNTEAFF TGCAGCGTTGAAGAAGTCTCTACGGTGAACACTGAAGCTTTCTTT
TRBJ2-3 TRBV7-6 16 few TRBD2 CASSPRGGPSSDTQYF TGTGCCAGCAGCCCGCGGGGGGGACCGTCGTCAGATACGCAGTATTTT
TRBJ2-7 TRBV2 16 few TRBD1 CASSPGQAAPSYEQYF TGTGCCAGCAGTCCTGGACAGGCCGCCCCATCCTACGAGCAGTACTTC
TRBJ1-4 TRBV12-3/TRBV12-4 14 many - CASSPGALNEKLFF TGTGCCAGCAGCCCTGGAGCCTTAAATGAAAAACTGTTTTTT
TRBJ2-1 TRBV28 15 few TRBD2 CASSLYRGGDNEQFF TGTGCCAGCAGTTTATACCGGGGGGGCGACAATGAGCAGTTCTTC
TRBJ1-1 TRBV27 15 - TRBD1 CASSLTGQGWTEAFF TGTGCCAGCAGTTTAACGGGACAGGGTTGGACTGAAGCTTTCTTT
TRBJ2-1 TRBV2 15 - TRBD2 CASRKTSGAYNEQFF TGTGCCAGCAGGAAGACTAGCGGAGCTTACAATGAGCAGTTCTTC
TRBJ1-1 TRBV2 14 - - CASSERRRDTEAFF TGTGCCAGCAGTGAACGCCGGAGAGACACTGAAGCTTTCTTT
TRBJ2-1 TRBV7-8 13 many TRBD2 CASSLGGGNEQFF TGTGCCAGCAGTTTGGGGGGGGGAAATGAGCAGTTCTTC
TRBJ2-1 TRBV19 14 - - CASSATRGYNEQFF TGTGCCAGTAGTGCAACTAGAGGATACAATGAGCAGTTCTTC
TRBJ2-1 TRBV7-8 14 many - CASSPGGFDNEQFF TGTGCCAGCAGCCCGGGGGGCTTCGACAATGAGCAGTTCTTC
TRBJ2-3 TRBV7-8 12 many - CASSPGDDTQYF TGTGCCAGCAGCCCAGGAGATGATACGCAGTATTTT
TRBJ1-1 TRBV20-1 16 - TRBD1 CSARESRDRGTPEAFF TGCAGTGCTAGAGAAAGCCGGGACAGGGGTACCCCTGAAGCTTTCTTT
TRBJ2-7 TRBV4-2 15 many TRBD1 CASSQEQGSPYEQYF TGTGCCAGCAGCCAAGAACAGGGGAGCCCCTACGAGCAGTACTTC
TRBJ2-3 TRBV7-9 15 - TRBD2 CASSLVSGGEDTQYF TGTGCCAGCAGCTTAGTAAGCGGGGGTGAAGATACGCAGTATTTT
TRBJ2-6 TRBV6-5 21 - - CASSYPKSGGDRLSGANVLTF TGTGCCAGCAGTTACCCCAAAAGTGGAGGGGACCGACTCTCTGGGGCCAACGTCCTGACTTTC
TRBJ2-3 TRBV6-5 16 many - CASSPHEGLVTDTQYF TGTGCCAGCAGTCCCCACGAGGGGTTGGTCACAGATACGCAGTATTTT
TRBJ2-1 TRBV19 18 - TRBD2 CASSMGTSGGVSYNEQFF TGTGCCAGTAGTATGGGGACTAGCGGGGGGGTCTCCTACAATGAGCAGTTCTTC
TRBJ2-7 TRBV5-4 15 many TRBD2 CASSPAWGGTYEQYF TGTGCCAGCAGCCCAGCTTGGGGAGGGACCTACGAGCAGTACTTC
TRBJ1-1 TRBV6-5 12 - - CASLGTNTEAFF TGTGCCAGCTTAGGCACGAACACTGAAGCTTTCTTT
TRBJ1-2 TRBV7-9 16 few TRBD1 CASSSSGTGSGYGYTF TGTGCCAGCAGCTCTTCCGGGACAGGGTCGGGCTATGGCTACACCTTC
TRBJ2-7 TRBV5-1 14 few - CASSLLPLGYEQYF TGCGCCAGCAGCTTGTTACCGCTCGGCTACGAGCAGTACTTC
TRBJ2-7 TRBV12-3/TRBV12-4 15 many TRBD2 CASSPDASGGNEQYF TGTGCCAGCAGCCCGGATGCTAGCGGGGGCAACGAGCAGTACTTC
TRBJ2-5 TRBV5-6 13 - TRBD1 CASSNSGGETQYF TGTGCCAGCAGCAACTCAGGGGGTGAGACCCAGTACTTC
TRBJ2-3 TRBV12-3/TRBV12-4 12 once - CASSPDVLTQYF TGTGCCAGCAGTCCGGACGTCCTTACGCAGTATTTT
TRBJ2-5 TRBV28 15 - - CASSSTRDTQETQYF TGTGCCAGCAGTTCAACCCGGGACACCCAAGAGACCCAGTACTTC
TRBJ2-1 TRBV7-8 18 few TRBD2 CASSLASSGGYSYNEQFF TGTGCCAGCAGCTTAGCGTCTAGCGGGGGGTACTCCTACAATGAGCAGTTCTTC
TRBJ1-2 TRBV27 13 - - CASSFSPPGGYTF TGTGCCAGCAGTTTTAGCCCCCCTGGGGGCTACACCTTC
TRBJ2-7 TRBV7-8 14 many TRBD1 CASSLKGQPTEQYF TGTGCCAGCAGCTTAAAGGGACAGCCGACCGAGCAGTACTTC
TRBJ1-6 TRBV2 15 - TRBD1 CASHGTGEYNSPLHF TGTGCCAGCCACGGGACAGGGGAATATAATTCACCCCTCCACTTT
TRBJ2-4 TRBV14 13 many - CASSQVKGDIQYF TGTGCCAGCAGCCAAGTGAAAGGGGACATTCAGTACTTC
TRBJ2-1 TRBV20-1 12 - TRBD1 CSARDSYNEQFF TGCAGTGCTCGGGACAGCTACAATGAGCAGTTCTTC
TRBJ1-1 TRBV6-6 13 - - CASSNGQYTEAFF TGTGCCAGCAGCAACGGACAGTACACTGAAGCTTTCTTT
TRBJ2-7 TRBV20-1 12 - - CSTPAQAGEQYF TGCAGTACTCCGGCTCAGGCGGGCGAGCAGTACTTC
TRBJ2-1 TRBV2 11 - - CASIFANEQFF TGTGCCAGCATTTTTGCGAATGAGCAGTTCTTC
TRBJ1-5 TRBV28 16 many - CASSFRLGTQDQPQHF TGTGCCAGCAGTTTTCGACTTGGGACACAAGATCAGCCCCAGCATTTT